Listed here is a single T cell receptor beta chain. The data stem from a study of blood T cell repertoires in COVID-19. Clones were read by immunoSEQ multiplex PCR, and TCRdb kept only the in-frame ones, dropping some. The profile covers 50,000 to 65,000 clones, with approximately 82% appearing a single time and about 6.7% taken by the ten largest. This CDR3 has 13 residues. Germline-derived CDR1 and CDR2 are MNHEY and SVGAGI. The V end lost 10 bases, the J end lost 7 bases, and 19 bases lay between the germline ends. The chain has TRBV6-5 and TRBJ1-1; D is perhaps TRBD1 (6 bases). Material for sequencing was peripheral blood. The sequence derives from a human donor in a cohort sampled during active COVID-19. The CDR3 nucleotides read TGTGCCACCCTTGAAGGGGGTTACGGTGAAGCTTTCTTT. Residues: CATLEGGYGEAFF.